The source of this T cell receptor beta chain is a study of T cell repertoires in cytomegalovirus infection. Study details: Public TCR beta signatures provided an indication of both CMV infection and a matching HLA type.

There are a few counts of this clonotype. Its target is unknown. Between the trimmed V and J ends, which lost 2 bases and 5 bases, there was a span of 12 bases. This CDR3 has 15 amino acids. Looked up from germline, CDR1 is MDHEN and CDR2 is SYDVKM. MiXCR, run by TCRdb on the reads, gives a single entry per CDR3 protein. This table holds about 360,000 distinct CDR3 sequences, around a third found once. The chain carries TRBV28 and TRBJ2-2; unclear D gene. The specimen comprised cultured PBMCs, sampled from culture after CMV antigen stimulation. This receptor was identified in a human donor in good health (CMV status not recorded). Some clones in this sample may be carry-over from other donors' samples. CDR3: CASSLVVYKTGELFF. For the CDR3, the DNA is TGTGCCAGCAGTTTAGTAGTTTACAAGACCGGGGAGCTGTTTTTT. Based on the CDR3 plus reference TRBV28 and TRBJ2-2, the full variable domain is DVKVTQSSRYLVKRTGEKVFLECVQDMDHENMFWYRQDPGLGLRLIYFSYDVKMKEKGDIPEGYSVSREKKERFSLILESASTNQTSMYLCASSLVVYKTGELFFGEGSRLTVL.